This entry is about one TCR beta chain. The antigen is undetermined. This sample is drawn from a study of radiation and T cells in renal cell carcinoma. General observations from the study: Top tumor clonotypes rose in blood 2 weeks post-radiation, then contracted.

TCRdb keeps only in-frame clones here, not all; method: immunoSEQ multiplex PCR. Counted here are 100,000 to 150,000 clones, more than 75% occurring once; the ten biggest clones make up more than 5%. Trimming shortened V by 8 bases and J by 0 bases, and 10 bases separated the two germline ends. The germline V gene encodes CDR1 ENHRY and CDR2 SYGVKD. The CDR3 consists of 13 residues. The time point here: blood 2 weeks post-SBRT. Treatment noted: 15 Gy SBRT to primary tumor, nephrectomy 4 weeks later. The patient's renal cell carcinoma had clear cell pathology. This rearrangement joins TRBV10-3 to TRBJ1-1; D ambiguous. The sample here was blood, taken from a patient whose treatment included radiotherapy and nephrectomy. This clonotype was obtained from a woman in her seventies with renal cell carcinoma. The CDR3 region has the DNA TGTGCCATCCGACCCACCTTGAACACTGAAGCTTTCTTT. Amino acids: CAIRPTLNTEAFF.